This TCR beta chain was sequenced during a study of blood T cell repertoires in COVID-19. Measured with immunoSEQ multiplex PCR; TCRdb has only the in-frame clones, and not every one. This sample yields some 290,000 clones, of which 90% are seen a single time; roughly 3.9% belongs to the top ten. The table lists this clone with a few counts. This CDR3 has 16 amino acids. V lost 1 base to trimming and J lost 4 bases, with 14 bases between them. CDR1 and CDR2 (germline): LNHDA, SQIVND (reference sequence). The sample taken for sequencing was PBMCs or T cells enriched from blood (not recorded which). This sequence originates from a woman in her 30s who had been exposed to COVID-19. The rearrangement links TRBV19 to TRBJ1-5; weak D call: TRBD1 (5 bases). CDR3 nucleotide sequence: TGTGCCAGTAGTATAGTACGAGGTGGGGGGAATCAGCCCCAGCATTTT. Its translation is CASSIVRGGGNQPQHF.